These 9 T cell receptor beta chains were sequenced from one sample in a study of cytomegalovirus exposure and HLA in healthy donors (dated by TCRdb to the late 2010s). Library preparation was by the immunoSEQ multiplex PCR assay. A mixture of 60 forward primers for TCR Vbeta segments and 13 reverse primers for TCR Jbeta segments was used in the multiplex PCR. What TCRdb holds here is the immuneACCESS table cut down to in-frame rearrangements. Part of the clones is not present; checked against another copy, under half of the missing clones reflect an unresolved V gene, and the others are unexplained. The sample table shows about 250,000 clones, and roughly 73% are seen once. Approximately 0.47% of the sample comes from the top ten. Source material: PBMCs. The receptors were sampled from a boy aged 5-17 years in good health and CMV-seronegative.

The chain is built from TRBV29-1 and TRBJ1-1, with D maybe TRBD1 (5 bases). The CDR3 is 14 amino acids. Trimming left V 0 bases short and J 4 bases short, with 12 bases between. Germline loops: CDR1 SQVTM, CDR2 ANQGSEA. CDR3 amino acids: CSVEEGGGGTEAFF. The CDR3 bases are TGCAGCGTTGAAGAGGGTGGGGGGGGCACTGAAGCTTTCTTT. Full variable domain (remainder filled in from reference TRBV29-1 and TRBJ1-1): SAVISQKPSRDICQRGTSLTIQCQVDSQVTMMFWYRQQPGQSLTLIATANQGSEATYESGFVIDKFPISRPNLTFSTLTVSNMSPEDSSIYLCSVEEGGGGTEAFFGQGTRLTVV.

The rearrangement joins TRBV14 to TRBJ1-2; D gene uncertain. CDR3 length: 14 amino acids. Germline V lookup: CDR1 SGHDN, CDR2 FVKESK. V gave up 3 bases and J gave up 2 bases, with 10 bases separating them. The CDR3 reads CASSQMGQNYGYTF. In DNA, the CDR3 is TGTGCCAGCAGCCAGATGGGCCAGAACTATGGCTACACCTTC.

The chain uses TRBV7-9 and TRBJ2-7; TRBD2 matches 8 bases. With V trimmed by 5 bases and J by 3 bases, 9 bases remained unmatched. The CDR3 has 15 residues. CDR1 and CDR2 (germline): SEHNR, FQNEAQ (reference sequence). The DNA for the CDR3 is TGTGCCAGCAGCCATAGCGGGGCCTCATACTACGAGCAGTACTTC. Translation gives CASSHSGASYYEQYF.

This clone came up a few times. Written as DNA, the CDR3 is TGTGCCAGCACCCTGGGGGGGCCAGACTATGGCTACACCTTC. Amino acids: CASTLGGPDYGYTF. The J gene is TRBJ1-2, the V gene TRBV11-3, with TRBD1 as a possible D gene (6 bases). The CDR3 is 14 amino acids. Trimming took off 7 bases at V and 3 bases at J, with 15 bases between the two ends. The germline CDR1 and CDR2 sequences are SGHNT and YENEEA.

As for this clone: Different DNA sequences within this sample yield the same CDR3. This chain joins TRBV15 and TRBJ2-3; D might be TRBD2 (6 bases). The germline gives CDR1 LNHNV, CDR2 YYDKDF (reference sequence). V shed 0 bases and J shed 4 bases, with 14 bases lying between them. The CDR3 has 16 amino acids. The CDR3: CATSRDLASVSDTQYF. In DNA, the CDR3 is TGTGCCACCAGCAGAGATCTGGCTAGCGTCTCAGATACGCAGTATTTT.

This chain links TRBV5-1 with TRBJ1-1; no clear D. V gave up 0 bases and J gave up 6 bases, with 3 bases separating them. CDR3 length: 11 amino acids. The germline gives CDR1 SGHRS, CDR2 YFSETQ. Written as DNA, the CDR3 is TGCGCCAGCAGCTTGGGCGCTGAAGCTTTCTTT. It is translated as CASSLGAEAFF.

V gene TRBV30 combines with J gene TRBJ2-3; 10 bases map to TRBD2. Germline assignment: CDR1 GTSNPN and CDR2 SVGIG (reference sequence). The CDR3 spans 14 residues. With V trimmed by 4 bases and J by 4 bases, 5 bases remained unmatched. The CDR3, as DNA: TGTGCCTGGAACCTAGCGGGGGTGGCAGATACGCAGTATTTT. This codes for CAWNLAGVADTQYF.

V gene TRBV5-1 combines with J gene TRBJ1-1; tentative D call: TRBD1 (5 bases). V gave up 4 bases and J gave up 0 bases, with 19 bases separating them. The CDR3 totals 17 residues. Germline-derived CDR1 and CDR2 are SGHRS and YFSETQ. This chain's CDR3 is CASSPGHESVMNTEAFF. The CDR3 DNA is TGCGCCAGCAGCCCCGGACACGAATCGGTAATGAACACTGAAGCTTTCTTT.

This clone was observed a handful of times. This chain uses TRBV19 with TRBJ2-7; maybe TRBD1 (6 bases). Germline-derived CDR1 and CDR2 are LNHDA and SQIVND (reference sequence). CDR3 length equals 14 residues. V was pared by 4 bases and J by 3 bases, with 13 bases between. This CDR3 reads CASSRVDSLYEQYF. The DNA of the CDR3 is TGTGCCAGTAGTAGGGTGGACAGCCTCTACGAGCAGTACTTC.